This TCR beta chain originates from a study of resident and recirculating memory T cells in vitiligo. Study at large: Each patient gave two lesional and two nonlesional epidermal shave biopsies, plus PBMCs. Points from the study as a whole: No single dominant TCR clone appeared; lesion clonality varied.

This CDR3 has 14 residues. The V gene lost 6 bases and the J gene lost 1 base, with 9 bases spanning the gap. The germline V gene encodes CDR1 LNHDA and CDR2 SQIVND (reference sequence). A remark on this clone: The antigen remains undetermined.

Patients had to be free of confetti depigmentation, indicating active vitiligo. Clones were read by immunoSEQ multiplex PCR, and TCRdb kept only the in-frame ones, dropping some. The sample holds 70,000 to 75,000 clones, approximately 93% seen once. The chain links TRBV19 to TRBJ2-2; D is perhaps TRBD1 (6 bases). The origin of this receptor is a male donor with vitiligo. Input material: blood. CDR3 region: CASRGHRNTGELFF. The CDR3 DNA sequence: TGTGCCAGTAGGGGACACCGGAACACCGGGGAGCTGTTTTTT.